What follows are 5 T cell receptor beta chains derived from one specimen sequenced in a study of early T cells in non-severe SARS-CoV-2 infection. TCRdb called the 5' RACE reads again in MiXCR, with one record for every CDR3 protein. This sample has tens of thousands of distinct CDR3 sequences, with around 6.5% found just once. The input for sequencing was whole blood, taken at baseline. The receptors derive from an adult who was a healthcare worker with PCR-confirmed SARS-CoV-2 infection or an uninfected control (not recorded which).

This clonotype was detected ten times or more. The rearrangement uses TRBV16 and TRBJ1-1; maybe TRBD1 (6 bases). Germline values: CDR1 KGHSY, CDR2 FQNENV. The length of the CDR3 is 14 residues. V dropped 5 bases and J dropped 0 bases, with 10 bases sitting between them. Written as DNA, the CDR3 is TGTGCCAGCAGCAGCGGGACACTGAACACTGAAGCTTTCTTT. It encodes CASSSGTLNTEAFF.

This clonotype was detected many times. The chain is built from TRBV11-3 and TRBJ2-2; TRBD1 might be the D (6 bases). Germline lookup yields CDR1 SGHNT and CDR2 YENEEA. The CDR3 loop spans 13 amino acids. With 1 base removed from V and 6 bases from J, the gap between germline ends came to 6 bases. DNA of the CDR3: TGTGCCAGCAGCTTAGGACAGGCCGGGGAGCTGTTTTTT. Translated, it gives CASSLGQAGELFF. The entire variable domain, with the rest obtained from reference TRBV11-3 and TRBJ2-2, is as follows: EAGVVQSPRYKIIEKKQPVAFWCNPISGHNTLYWYLQNLGQGPELLIRYENEEAVDDSQLPKDRFSAERLKGVDSTLKIQPAELGDSAVYLCASSLGQAGELFFGEGSRLTVL.

This clonotype was recorded a few times. J is TRBJ2-7 and V is TRBV7-9; D possibly corresponds to TRBD1 (6 bases). The CDR3 spans 14 residues. The germline CDR1 and CDR2 sequences are SEHNR and FQNEAQ (reference sequence). Trimming stripped 5 bases from V and 4 bases from J, with 15 bases between. The CDR3 sequence is CASSGHGTPYEQYF. The CDR3, as DNA: TGTGCCAGCAGCGGACACGGGACACCGTACGAGCAGTACTTC.

This clonotype occurred many times. V and J are TRBV7-3 and TRBJ2-7; D could derive from TRBD1 or TRBD2 (5 bases each). CDR1 is SGHTA and CDR2 is FQGTGA in the germline V gene. The CDR3 spans 13 residues. V lost 4 bases and J lost 4, with 11 bases in between. The CDR3 sequence is CASSWGTGYEQYF. CDR3 nucleotides: TGTGCCAGCAGCTGGGGGACCGGGTACGAGCAGTACTTC.

This clonotype was counted only a few times. This chain uses TRBV7-2 with TRBJ2-7; 7 nucleotides match TRBD1. The germline CDR1 and CDR2 sequences are SGHTA and FQGNSA. The ends lost 4 bases at V and 3 bases at J; junction bases unmatched: 6. This CDR3 contains 14 residues. The CDR3 sequence is CASSSQGPLYEQYF. The CDR3 DNA reads TGTGCCAGCAGCTCACAGGGGCCTCTCTACGAGCAGTACTTC.